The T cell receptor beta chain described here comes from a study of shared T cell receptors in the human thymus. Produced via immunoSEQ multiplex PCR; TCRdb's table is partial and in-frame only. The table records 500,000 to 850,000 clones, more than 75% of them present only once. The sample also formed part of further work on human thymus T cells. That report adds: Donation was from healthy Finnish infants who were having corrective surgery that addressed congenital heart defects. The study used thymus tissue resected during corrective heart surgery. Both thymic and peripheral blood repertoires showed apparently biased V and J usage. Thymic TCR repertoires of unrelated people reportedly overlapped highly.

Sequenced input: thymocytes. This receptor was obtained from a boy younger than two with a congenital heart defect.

CDR3 loop: CASSIPGTSGKKGNEQFF. CDR3 coding DNA: TGTGCCAGTAGTATCCCCGGGACTAGCGGGAAAAAGGGTAATGAGCAGTTCTTC. This chain joins TRBV19 and TRBJ2-1; 13 positions agree with TRBD2. V was clipped by 3 bases and J by 7 bases; unmatched bases: 12. In germline, CDR1 is LNHDA, CDR2 SQIVND (reference sequence). The CDR3 has 18 amino acids. The full variable domain, in which reference TRBV19 and TRBJ2-1 provide the parts outside the CDR3, is DGGITQSPKYLFRKEGQNVTLSCEQNLNHDAMYWYRQDPGQGLRLIYYSQIVNDFQKGDIAEGYSVSREKKESFPLTVTSAQKNPTAFYLCASSIPGTSGKKGNEQFFGPGTRLTVL.